This T cell receptor (beta chain) came from a study of human T cells and chemical hapten exposure. Whole-study results and caveats: Sensitizing to DPC left TCRs with a frequency above 1 in 1000 unaltered.

Documented time point: patch test 2, 6 weeks after DPC sensitization. Treatment here: therapeutic diphenylcyclopropenone sensitization with weekly scalp DPC. Trimming removed 7 bases from V and 2 bases from J, with 15 bases in between. The CDR3 is 14 residues long. Germline V CDR1 and CDR2: SQVTM, ANQGSEA. Via MiXCR, TCRdb re-called the RACE reads, giving one row per CDR3 protein. Among nearly 85,000 distinct CDR3 sequences listed, around a tenth were seen once. A remark on this clonotype: Its antigen is not identified.

This clonotype was sampled from a young man with alopecia areata. Some clones in this sample may be carry-over from other donors' samples. The V gene is TRBV29-1, the J gene TRBJ2-1; D possibly corresponds to TRBD2 (6 bases). The specimen was whole blood, collected in connection with sensitization to the hapten diphenylcyclopropenone (DPC). The CDR3 nucleotides read TGCAGCGGGGGGGACGGCCCGACCTACAATGAGCAGTTCTTC. Protein sequence: CSGGDGPTYNEQFF.